These 26 T cell receptor beta chains came from one sample sequenced in a study of Ad26.COV2.S vaccination and SARS-CoV-2 variants. Treatment defined: around 19 received Ad26.COV2.S at low or high dose, single or two shots; 5 received placebo; per-sample allocation not given. Vaccine and placebo recipients were sampled on day 63 after the first injection. Produced via immunoSEQ multiplex PCR; TCRdb's table is partial and in-frame only. This table holds some 320,000 clones, around 81% found once. The starting material was peripheral blood, obtained in a trial of Ad26.COV2.S vaccine versus placebo. These receptors were collected from a person aged 18-60 years who received the Ad26.COV2.S COVID-19 vaccine or a placebo.

The chain links TRBV7-8 to TRBJ1-2, with D unclear. Germline-derived CDR1 and CDR2 are SGHVS and FQNEAQ. The CDR3 has 17 amino acids. The V and J ends lost 2 bases and 5 bases respectively, with 21 bases between them. CDR3 sequence: CASSLYVRTAPGYGYTF. The CDR3 DNA reads TGTGCCAGCAGCTTATATGTGAGGACCGCGCCAGGTTATGGCTACACCTTC.

V and J are TRBV21-1 and TRBJ2-3. TRBV21-1 is given as a pseudogene. The CDR3 covers 15 residues. CDR3 in DNA: TGTGCCAGCAGCTCAAGACCGTTTTTGACAGATACGCAGTATTTT. This sequence encodes CASSSRPFLTDTQYF.

In its sample, this clone was seen a few times. The rearrangement joins TRBV25-1 to TRBJ2-1; the match to TRBD1 covers 10 bases. V shed 5 bases and J 9 bases; nucleotides not matched to a gene: 13. Germline V gene data show CDR1 as MGHDK and CDR2 as SYGVNS. The CDR3 totals 16 residues. The DNA for the CDR3 is TGTGCCAGCAGTCCCCCCTCGAGGGGACAGGGGATTGAGCAGTTCTTC. Its translation is CASSPPSRGQGIEQFF. The full variable domain, in which reference TRBV25-1 and TRBJ2-1 provide the parts outside the CDR3, is EADIYQTPRYLVIGTGKKITLECSQTMGHDKMYWYQQDPGMELHLIHYSYGVNSTEKGDLSSESTVSRIRTEHFPLTLESARPSHTSQYLCASSPPSRGQGIEQFFGPGTRLTVL.

The chain is built from TRBV5-6 and TRBJ1-6, with a tentative D call TRBD1 (6 bases). Germline V gene lookup returns CDR1 SGHDT and CDR2 YYEEEE. The length of the CDR3 is 15 residues. The V end lost 4 bases, the J end lost 10 bases, and 18 bases lay between the germline ends. The DNA of the CDR3 is TGTGCCAGCAGCCCGTCCACAGGGTACGTCTCACCCCTCCACTTT. Translation: CASSPSTGYVSPLHF. Variable domain in full (rest from reference TRBV5-6 and TRBJ1-6): DAGVTQSPTHLIKTRGQQVTLRCSPKSGHDTVSWYQQALGQGPQFIFQYYEEEERQRGNFPDRFSGHQFPNYSSELNVNALLLGDSALYLCASSPSTGYVSPLHFGNGTRLTVT.

This clone has only a few counts. The V and J genes are TRBV19 and TRBJ1-6; TRBD1 is a possible D gene (6 bases). Trimming took off 5 bases at V and 7 bases at J, with 12 bases between the two ends. Germline CDR1 reads LNHDA; CDR2 reads SQIVND (reference sequence). This CDR3 spans 14 amino acids. CDR3 region: CASSVRGINSPLHF. CDR3 nucleotides: TGTGCCAGTAGTGTCAGGGGAATCAATTCACCCCTCCACTTT.

This chain links TRBV7-9 with TRBJ2-5; 9 bases are shared with TRBD2. V shed 1 base and J 4 bases; nucleotides not matched to a gene: 7. The CDR3 runs to 16 residues. CDR1 SEHNR and CDR2 FQNEAQ come from the germline V gene (reference sequence). CDR3 nucleotides: TGTGCCAGCAGCTTAGTTTCGCGGGGGGGCGGAGAGACCCAGTACTTC. Translating it yields CASSLVSRGGGETQYF.

The table lists this clone with a few counts. This chain joins TRBV23-1 and TRBJ2-7, with D possibly matching TRBD1 (6 bases). TRBV23-1 is an open reading frame whose function is uncertain. The CDR3 is 11 residues long. CDR3 DNA sequence: TGCGCACTGGACAGAACCTACGAGCAGTACTTC. This codes for CALDRTYEQYF.

This rearrangement joins TRBV7-9 to TRBJ2-5; 10 nucleotides agree with TRBD2. The J segment lost 3 bases and the V segment lost 5 bases, leaving 6 bases of the junction unmatched. The CDR3 runs 15 residues. Germline V gene sequence: CDR1 SEHNR, CDR2 FQNEAQ (reference sequence). The chain's CDR3 is CASSPILAGEETQYF. CDR3 nucleotide sequence: TGTGCCAGCAGCCCAATTCTAGCGGGGGAAGAGACCCAGTACTTC. The full variable domain, its missing parts supplied by reference TRBV7-9 and TRBJ2-5, is DTGVSQNPRHKITKRGQNVTFRCDPISEHNRLYWYRQTLGQGPEFLTYFQNEAQLEKSRLLSDRFSAERPKGSFSTLEIQRTEQGDSAMYLCASSPILAGEETQYFGPGTRLLVL.

The chain joins TRBV28 to TRBJ2-3; D is unresolved. The CDR3 is 14 amino acids. Between the trimmed V and J ends, which lost 2 bases and 3 bases, there was a span of 9 bases. Germline V gives CDR1 MDHEN, CDR2 SYDVKM. The CDR3 reads CASSLTSRTDTQYF. CDR3 nucleotides: TGTGCCAGCAGTTTAACCAGCAGGACAGATACGCAGTATTTT.

This sequence joins TRBV19 and TRBJ1-1; D is unclear. CDR3 length equals 10 residues. CDR1 LNHDA and CDR2 SQIVND come from the germline V gene (reference sequence). The CDR3 loop reads CGSGNTEAFF. The CDR3 nucleotides are TGTGGCTCGGGAAACACTGAAGCTTTCTTT.

The CDR3 DNA follows: TGTGCCAGCAGTACCCCCTCGGCGAGGGGAATATTCGAGCAGTACTTC. Amino acid sequence: CASSTPSARGIFEQYF. This sequence joins TRBV28 and TRBJ2-7; D might be TRBD1 or TRBD2, each matching 5 bases. Trimming took off 5 bases at V and 6 bases at J, with 23 bases between the two ends. Germline V gives CDR1 MDHEN, CDR2 SYDVKM. This CDR3 region has 16 residues.

This chain links TRBV28 with TRBJ1-1; 10 bases fit TRBD1. J gave up 4 bases and V 6 bases, and 8 bases lay outside the gene matches. There are 15 residues in the CDR3. The germline gives CDR1 MDHEN, CDR2 SYDVKM. The CDR3 sequence is CASSPPGTGATEAFF. The CDR3, as DNA: TGTGCCAGCAGCCCCCCCGGGACAGGGGCCACTGAAGCTTTCTTT.

This clone was seen a single time. Other nucleotide sequences from this sample produce the same CDR3. The chain joins TRBV9 to TRBJ1-2, with TRBD1 matching over 9 bases. The trim removed 4 bases at V and 5 bases at J, leaving 3 bases unmatched. CDR1 and CDR2 from the germline V gene are SGDLS and YYNGEE. The CDR3 is made up of 13 amino acids. The CDR3 here is CASSLGQGYGYTF. Here the CDR3 DNA reads TGTGCCAGCAGCCTTGGACAGGGGTATGGCTACACCTTC.

The V and J genes are TRBV6-2 or TRBV6-3 and TRBJ2-7, with D perhaps TRBD2 (5 bases). The CDR3 runs to 19 residues. V lost 0 bases, J lost 4 bases, and 25 bases lay in between. Germline V gene lookup returns CDR1 MNHEY and CDR2 SVGEGT. Here the CDR3 reads CASSYSILSTGSTSYEQYF. In DNA form, the CDR3 reads TGTGCCAGCAGTTACTCGATTTTGTCGACGGGGTCTACCTCTTACGAGCAGTACTTC.

This rearrangement joins TRBV28 to TRBJ1-3, with D uncertain. V was shortened by 6 bases and J by 0 bases, with 12 bases between the two germline ends. The CDR3 extends over 15 amino acids. Per germline, CDR1 MDHEN and CDR2 SYDVKM. The CDR3 nucleotides read TGTGCCAGCAGGAGAGGGTTGTACTCTGGAAACACCATATATTTT. It translates to CASRRGLYSGNTIYF.

V is TRBV11-3 and J is TRBJ1-2; no clear D gene. Germline V lookup: CDR1 SGHNT, CDR2 YENEEA. CDR3 length: 13 residues. V was pared by 1 base and J by 10 bases, with 13 bases between. Here the CDR3 reads CASSLGRIVDYTF. The CDR3 DNA follows: TGTGCCAGCAGCTTAGGAAGGATTGTGGACTACACCTTC.

This chain links TRBV5-1 with TRBJ2-1; D may be TRBD2 (5 bases). Germline loops: CDR1 SGHRS, CDR2 YFSETQ. The CDR3 runs to 14 residues. V lost 6 bases and J lost 4, with 14 bases in between. The CDR3 region has the DNA TGCGCCAGCAATGGCGGGTTACCTTACAATGAGCAGTTCTTC. As protein: CASNGGLPYNEQFF. The whole variable domain, filled in from reference TRBV5-1 and TRBJ2-1, reads KAGVTQTPRYLIKTRGQQVTLSCSPISGHRSVSWYQQTPGQGLQFLFEYFSETQRNKGNFPGRFSGRQFSNSRSEMNVSTLELGDSALYLCASNGGLPYNEQFFGPGTRLTVL.

The J gene is TRBJ2-3, the V gene TRBV5-1, with D perhaps TRBD2 (5 bases). From germline, CDR1 is SGHRS and CDR2 YFSETQ. V lost 3 bases and J 2 bases, leaving 10 bases between the germline ends. The CDR3 has 14 residues. CDR3 nucleotide sequence: TGCGCCAGCAGCTCTACTAGAAACACAGATACGCAGTATTTT. Translation: CASSSTRNTDTQYF.

This rearrangement joins TRBV5-1 to TRBJ2-5, with D hard to call. Trimming cost V 4 bases and J 1 base, with 8 bases left between them. The CDR3 has 13 residues. In germline, CDR1 is SGHRS, CDR2 YFSETQ. In DNA form, the CDR3 reads TGCGCCAGCAGCGAGAAGGCCCAAGAGACCCAGTACTTC. Protein: CASSEKAQETQYF.

The rearrangement links TRBV6-5 to TRBJ1-2; a weak D match, TRBD1 (5 bases). CDR1 MNHEY and CDR2 SVGAGI come from the germline V gene. Trimming shortened V by 6 bases and J by 4 bases, and 15 bases separated the two germline ends. The CDR3 extends over 14 amino acids. CDR3 region: CASRGVGTSYGYTF. CDR3 in DNA: TGTGCCAGCAGGGGGGTCGGCACCTCCTATGGCTACACCTTC.

A remark on this clone: The same CDR3 also results from other DNA sequences found in this sample. The chain couples TRBV5-1 to TRBJ1-4; D is unresolved. The CDR3 sequence is 15 residues long. Germline V gene sequence: CDR1 SGHRS, CDR2 YFSETQ. The V and J ends lost 1 base and 0 bases respectively, with 7 bases between them. Written as DNA, the CDR3 is TGCGCCAGCAGCTTGATGGGAGCAACTAATGAAAAACTGTTTTTT. Amino acids: CASSLMGATNEKLFF.

V gene TRBV2 combines with J gene TRBJ1-1; 8 bases are shared with TRBD1. V lost 5 bases, J lost 3 bases, and 2 bases stayed unmatched. CDR1 SNHLY and CDR2 FYNNEI come from the germline V gene. This CDR3 spans 13 amino acids. CDR3 protein: CASSWDRYTEAFF. In DNA, the CDR3 is TGTGCCAGCAGTTGGGACAGGTACACTGAAGCTTTCTTT.

The rearrangement links TRBV4-2 to TRBJ2-1, with 8 bases fitting TRBD2. The CDR3 contains 15 residues. CDR1 LGHNA and CDR2 YNFKEQ come from the germline V gene. V gave up 4 bases and J gave up 10 bases; unmatched junction bases: 12. The CDR3 loop is CASSPSGGKASEQFF. The CDR3 nucleotides are TGTGCCAGCAGCCCCTCGGGGGGGAAGGCTTCGGAGCAGTTCTTC.

The CDR3 coding sequence is TGTGCCAGTAGTCTTAGCCGCCCCAGGGGCAATCAGCCCCAGCATTTT. Translation gives CASSLSRPRGNQPQHF. The chain links TRBV19 to TRBJ1-5; TRBD1 might be the D (5 bases). The CDR3 extends over 16 amino acids. Per germline, CDR1 LNHDA and CDR2 SQIVND (reference sequence). Trimming cost V 5 bases and J 2 bases, with 16 bases left between them. Variable domain in full (rest from reference TRBV19 and TRBJ1-5): DGGITQSPKYLFRKEGQNVTLSCEQNLNHDAMYWYRQDPGQGLRLIYYSQIVNDFQKGDIAEGYSVSREKKESFPLTVTSAQKNPTAFYLCASSLSRPRGNQPQHFGDGTRLSIL.

The rearrangement joins TRBV4-1 to TRBJ2-1, with 11 bases identical to TRBD1. Germline V gene data show CDR1 as MGHRA and CDR2 as YSYEKL. The junction had 9 bases not matched to a gene; V was cut back by 1 base and J by 7 bases. The CDR3 spans 17 residues. CDR3 nucleotide sequence: TGCGCCAGCAGCCAAGGCCCCCCGGGACAGGGGGGGAATGAGCAGTTCTTC. This codes for CASSQGPPGQGGNEQFF.

The table lists this clone with a count of one. The chain joins TRBV2 to TRBJ2-1; unclear D gene. V lost 7 bases and J 0 bases, leaving 7 bases between the germline ends. Germline CDR1 SNHLY, CDR2 FYNNEI. The CDR3 length is 13 residues. The CDR3 DNA sequence: TGTGCCAGCACTCGTTTCTCCTACAATGAGCAGTTCTTC. This codes for CASTRFSYNEQFF.